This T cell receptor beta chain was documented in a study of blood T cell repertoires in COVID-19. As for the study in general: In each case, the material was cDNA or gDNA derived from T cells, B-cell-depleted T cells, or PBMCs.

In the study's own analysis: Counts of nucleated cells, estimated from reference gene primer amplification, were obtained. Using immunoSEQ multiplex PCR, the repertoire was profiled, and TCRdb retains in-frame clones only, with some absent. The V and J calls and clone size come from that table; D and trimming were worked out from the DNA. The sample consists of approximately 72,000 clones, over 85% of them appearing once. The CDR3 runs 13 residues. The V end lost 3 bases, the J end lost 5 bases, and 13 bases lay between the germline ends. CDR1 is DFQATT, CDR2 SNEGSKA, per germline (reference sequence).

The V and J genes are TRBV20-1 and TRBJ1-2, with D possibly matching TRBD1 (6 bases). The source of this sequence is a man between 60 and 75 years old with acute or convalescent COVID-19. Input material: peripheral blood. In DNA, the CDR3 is TGCAGTGCTAGTCGGGGAGGGGGATATGGCTACACCTTC. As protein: CSASRGGGYGYTF.